This entry lists 26 T cell receptor beta chains sequenced from one sample in a study of T-cell memory formation after mild COVID-19. TCRdb fed the 5' RACE reads into MiXCR, producing one record per CDR3 protein. The sample contains a few hundred thousand distinct CDR3 sequences, about a sixth of which appear only once. Sequences were obtained from PBMCs or a T cell subset sorted from them (not recorded which). Receptor source: a man aged 18 to 35 who had mild COVID-19 (a few samples of this study predate the infection). Cell type and time point are not known.

The chain is built from TRBV28 and TRBJ2-3, with TRBD2 identical over 11 bases. The length of the CDR3 is 13 residues. The germline V gene encodes CDR1 MDHEN and CDR2 SYDVKM. The V and J ends lost 11 bases and 2 bases, in that order; junction bases with no gene match: 3. CDR3 sequence (DNA): TGTGCCGGTAGCGGGGGGGCCACAGATACGCAGTATTTT. Its translation is CAGSGGATDTQYF.

This clonotype was observed at least ten times. V and J are TRBV24-1 and TRBJ2-7; D tentatively reads TRBD1 or TRBD2 (6 bases each). The ends were cut back, 2 bases at V and 6 bases at J, with 13 bases in the middle. The germline CDR1 and CDR2 sequences are KGHDR and SFDVKD. The CDR3 sequence is 14 residues long. CDR3 sequence: CATSDSSGAGEQYF. The CDR3 DNA reads TGTGCCACCAGTGATTCATCGGGGGCGGGCGAGCAGTACTTC.

The chain couples TRBV20-1 to TRBJ2-1; D may be TRBD1 or TRBD2 (5 bases each). The CDR3 loop spans 18 amino acids. CDR1 DFQATT and CDR2 SNEGSKA come from the germline V gene (reference sequence). V lost 1 base, J lost 9 bases, and 28 bases lay in between. The CDR3 reads CSARAPRGPSYGGREQFF. The DNA of the CDR3 is TGCAGTGCTAGAGCCCCGAGGGGACCTAGTTACGGTGGGCGTGAGCAGTTCTTC.

The chain recombines TRBV7-6 with TRBJ2-7; D is possibly TRBD2 (6 bases). Between the trimmed V and J ends, which lost 4 bases and 0 bases, there was a span of 25 bases. Germline CDR1 SGHVS, CDR2 FNYEAQ. This CDR3 contains 19 residues. The CDR3 is CASSSRTFGGRASSYEQYF. The CDR3 DNA reads as TGTGCCAGCAGCTCAAGGACTTTCGGAGGGCGGGCCAGCTCCTACGAGCAGTACTTC.

This clonotype was detected only once. V gene TRBV5-6 combines with J gene TRBJ2-7; D is unresolved. Germline V gives CDR1 SGHDT, CDR2 YYEEEE. This CDR3 is 11 amino acids long. V was trimmed by 1 base and J by 5 bases, leaving 4 bases between them. The CDR3 nucleotides are TGTGCCAGCAGCTTGTACCACGAGCAGTACTTC. Residues: CASSLYHEQYF.

CDR3 nucleotide sequence: TGTGCCAGCAGTCCCTACGGGAGGACGGTGGAGACCCAGTACTTC. Residues: CASSPYGRTVETQYF. The J gene is TRBJ2-5, the V gene TRBV6-5; TRBD2 matches 7 bases. The CDR3 runs to 15 residues. After removal of 5 bases from V and 5 bases from J, the junction contained 11 bases not matched to a gene. The germline V gene encodes CDR1 MNHEY and CDR2 SVGAGI.

This clonotype was found a few times. The rearrangement uses TRBV7-2 and TRBJ2-1; a weak D match, TRBD2 (7 bases). Trimming removed 0 bases from V and 4 bases from J, with 13 bases in between. The CDR3 covers 16 residues. Per the germline V gene, CDR1 is SGHTA and CDR2 is FQGNSA. CDR3 in DNA: TGTGCCAGCAGCTTAGCGCGGGGGCCGGGTTACAATGAGCAGTTCTTC. The encoded protein is CASSLARGPGYNEQFF.

V is TRBV20-1 and J is TRBJ2-7; 7 bases fit TRBD2. Trimming at V came to 5 bases and at J to 2 bases, leaving 12 bases not matched to a gene. Germline CDR1 reads DFQATT; CDR2 reads SNEGSKA (reference sequence). The CDR3 is 15 amino acids. CDR3 coding DNA: TGCAGTGCTCGCCCTCCAGCGGGGCACACCTACGAGCAGTACTTC. Its protein is CSARPPAGHTYEQYF.

This sequence joins TRBV19 and TRBJ1-4, with D hard to call. Germline V CDR1 and CDR2: LNHDA, SQIVND (reference sequence). V lost 7 bases and J 8 bases, leaving 17 bases between the germline ends. CDR3 length: 14 amino acids. CDR3 coding DNA: TGTGCCAGTAAACCTCCGGGCCCCTTGGAAAAACTGTTTTTT. This gives the protein CASKPPGPLEKLFF.

The chain links TRBV5-8 to TRBJ1-5; possible D gene TRBD1, 6 bases. Germline V gene sequence: CDR1 SGHTS, CDR2 YDEGEE. V lost 2 bases, J lost 4 bases, and 10 bases lay in between. The CDR3 runs 14 residues. As DNA, the CDR3 is TGTGCCAGCAGCTTAAACAGGGAGAATCAGCCCCAGCATTTT. Translation: CASSLNRENQPQHF.

In its sample, this clonotype was seen many times. The rearrangement uses TRBV2 and TRBJ1-5, with D unclear. V lost 2 bases to trimming and J lost 9 bases, with 17 bases between them. The CDR3 has 15 amino acids. CDR1 is SNHLY, CDR2 FYNNEI, per germline. The CDR3 coding sequence is TGTGCCAGCAGTGAATTGGGAGCGGAGAATTGGCCCCAGCATTTT. Translated, it gives CASSELGAENWPQHF.

V usage is TRBV5-1 and J usage is TRBJ1-2, with D perhaps matching TRBD1 (6 bases). This CDR3 spans 14 amino acids. Germline CDR1 is SGHRS and CDR2 is YFSETQ. The V and J ends lost 4 bases and 2 bases respectively, with 12 bases between them. The CDR3 nucleotides are TGCGCCAGCAGCAAACAGGGATTGAACTATGGCTACACCTTC. Its protein product is CASSKQGLNYGYTF.

The sample holds a few counts of this clonotype. The V gene is TRBV7-9, the J gene TRBJ1-5; 8 bases align to TRBD1. This CDR3 has 14 amino acids. Germline CDR1 SEHNR, CDR2 FQNEAQ (reference sequence). The V gene end was trimmed by 2 bases and the J gene end by 6 bases; junction bases not matched to a gene: 3. The CDR3 sequence is CASSLSGGGQPQHF. DNA for the CDR3: TGTGCCAGCAGCTTATCAGGGGGCGGTCAGCCCCAGCATTTT.

The sample holds a few counts of this clonotype. V usage is TRBV4-1 and J usage is TRBJ2-7; 7 bases align to TRBD2. Germline V lookup: CDR1 MGHRA, CDR2 YSYEKL. This CDR3 has 15 amino acids. The V segment lost 5 bases and the J segment 0 bases; nucleotides outside the gene matches: 7. CDR3 in DNA: TGCGCCAGCAGCAAAGTCGGGGGGAGCTCCTACGAGCAGTACTTC. Protein product: CASSKVGGSSYEQYF.

This clonotype was observed a handful of times. The chain employs TRBV28 and TRBJ2-2, with 12 bases aligning to TRBD2. The germline V gene encodes CDR1 MDHEN and CDR2 SYDVKM. The V segment lost 6 bases and the J segment 7 bases; nucleotides outside the gene matches: 6. The CDR3 contains 15 residues. In DNA, the CDR3 is TGTGCCAGCAGCCCTAGCGGGGGGGCAGGCGGGGAGCTGTTTTTT. Protein: CASSPSGGAGGELFF.

The chain uses TRBV10-2 and TRBJ1-2; D is perhaps TRBD1 (6 bases). This CDR3 region has 15 residues. Trimming took off 3 bases at V and 8 bases at J, with 19 bases between the two ends. Germline V gene data show CDR1 as WSHSY and CDR2 as SAAADI. The CDR3 reads CASSDRIGQGHGYTF. DNA of the CDR3: TGCGCCAGCAGTGACAGGATCGGGCAGGGGCACGGCTACACCTTC.

This clonotype was seen a few times. V gene TRBV7-9 combines with J gene TRBJ1-2; tentatively, D is TRBD1 (5 bases). Germline CDR1 is SEHNR and CDR2 is FQNEAQ (reference sequence). The V end was cut by 3 bases, the J end by 3 bases, with 14 bases between. This CDR3 spans 15 amino acids. This CDR3 reads CASSFGGVTDYGYTF. CDR3 coding DNA: TGTGCCAGCAGCTTTGGGGGGGTCACTGACTATGGCTACACCTTC.

The gene calls are TRBV27 and TRBJ2-5; D is perhaps TRBD2 (5 bases). V dropped 7 bases and J dropped 5 bases, with 14 bases sitting between them. Germline V lookup: CDR1 MNHEY, CDR2 SMNVEV (reference sequence). The length of the CDR3 is 13 residues. CDR3 nucleotide sequence: TGTGCCAGCAAGAAAGCCTCGGGGGAGACCCAGTACTTC. Its protein product is CASKKASGETQYF.

The chain carries TRBV4-3 and TRBJ2-3; perhaps TRBD2 as D (6 bases). V lost 0 bases to trimming and J lost 0 bases, with 10 bases between them. Germline values: CDR1 LGHNA, CDR2 YSLEER. The CDR3 has 16 amino acids. The CDR3 bases are TGCGCCAGCAGCCAAGATCTAGGGACTAGCACAGATACGCAGTATTTT. It encodes CASSQDLGTSTDTQYF.

This clonotype was picked up many times. The V call is TRBV4-3, the J call TRBJ2-3, with TRBD2 as a possible D gene (6 bases). The CDR3 contains 14 residues. Per germline, CDR1 LGHNA and CDR2 YSLEER. The V and J ends lost 4 bases and 5 bases respectively, with 13 bases between them. CDR3 amino acids: CASSPRGRRDTQYF. The CDR3 bases are TGCGCCAGCAGCCCTCGGGGGAGGAGAGATACGCAGTATTTT.

V usage is TRBV27 and J usage is TRBJ2-3; 9 bases align to TRBD1. The CDR3 is 15 amino acids. The germline V gene encodes CDR1 MNHEY and CDR2 SMNVEV (reference sequence). J lost 5 bases, V lost 2 bases, and 5 bases had no gene match. The CDR3 is CASSLPTGGQDTQYF. CDR3 DNA: TGTGCCAGCAGTTTACCTACAGGGGGCCAAGATACGCAGTATTTT.

The J gene is TRBJ1-3, the V gene TRBV6-2 or TRBV6-3; D perhaps matches TRBD1 (6 bases). The CDR3 is made up of 12 amino acids. The V gene lost 5 bases and the J gene lost 8 bases, with 10 bases spanning the gap. From germline, CDR1 is MNHEY and CDR2 SVGEGT. In DNA form, the CDR3 reads TGTGCCAGCAGTCGACAGGCGTACACCATATATTTT. It is translated as CASSRQAYTIYF.

The chain links TRBV6-6 to TRBJ1-1; TRBD1 agrees at 8 bases. Germline assignment: CDR1 MNHNY and CDR2 SVGAGI (reference sequence). V was pared by 6 bases and J by 4 bases, with 16 bases of the junction left unmatched. This CDR3 comprises 17 residues. Here the CDR3 DNA reads TGTGCCAGCAGCCTCGATCCTGGGACAGGCGGTAGCACTGAAGCTTTCTTT. This gives the protein CASSLDPGTGGSTEAFF.

This clonotype was seen only a few times. V and J are TRBV4-2 and TRBJ1-1; no reliable D call. Per the germline V gene, CDR1 is LGHNA and CDR2 is YNFKEQ. The CDR3 is made up of 15 amino acids. The V and J ends lost 1 base and 3 bases respectively, with 12 bases between them. CDR3 nucleotides: TGTGCCAGCAGCCAAGGGCCAAGGGAGGACACTGAAGCTTTCTTT. It yields the protein CASSQGPREDTEAFF.

The rearrangement uses TRBV5-5 and TRBJ2-3; no clear D gene. The CDR3 totals 14 residues. Germline CDR1 reads SGHKS; CDR2 reads YYEKEE (reference sequence). The V and J ends lost 3 bases and 0 bases respectively, with 8 bases between them. CDR3 sequence reads: CASSSLISTDTQYF. Here the CDR3 DNA reads TGTGCCAGCAGCTCCCTTATCAGCACAGATACGCAGTATTTT.

The chain employs TRBV3-1 and TRBJ2-6, with D tentatively TRBD1 (5 bases). Looked up from germline, CDR1 is LGHDT and CDR2 is YNNKEL (reference sequence). Trimming shortened V by 7 bases and J by 4 bases, and 26 bases separated the two germline ends. The CDR3 is made up of 19 amino acids. In DNA form, the CDR3 reads TGTGCCAGCAATCTCGACAGAAAGCTTGATCATGGAGGGGCCAACGTCCTGACTTTC. Translation: CASNLDRKLDHGGANVLTF.